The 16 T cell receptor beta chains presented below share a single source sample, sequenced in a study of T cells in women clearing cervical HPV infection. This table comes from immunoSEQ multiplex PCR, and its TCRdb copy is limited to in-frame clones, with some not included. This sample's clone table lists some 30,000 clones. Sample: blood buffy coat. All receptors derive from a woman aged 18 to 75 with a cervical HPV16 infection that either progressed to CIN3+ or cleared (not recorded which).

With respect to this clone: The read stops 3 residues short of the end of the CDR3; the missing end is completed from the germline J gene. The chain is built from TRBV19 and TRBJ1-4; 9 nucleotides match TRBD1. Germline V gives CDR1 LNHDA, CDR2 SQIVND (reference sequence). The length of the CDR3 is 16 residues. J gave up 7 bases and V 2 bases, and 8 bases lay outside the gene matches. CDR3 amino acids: CASSIPQGAHLEKLFF. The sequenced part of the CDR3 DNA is TGTGCCAGTAGTATACCACAGGGGGCACATCTTGAAAAA.

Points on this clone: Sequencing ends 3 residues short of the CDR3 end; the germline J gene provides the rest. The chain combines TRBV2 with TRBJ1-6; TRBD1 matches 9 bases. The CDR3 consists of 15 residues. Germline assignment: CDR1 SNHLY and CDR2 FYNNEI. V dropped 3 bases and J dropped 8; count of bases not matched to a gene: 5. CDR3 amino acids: CASSDWTGEDSPLHF. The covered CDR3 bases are TGTGCCAGCAGTGACTGGACAGGGGAGGATTCACCC. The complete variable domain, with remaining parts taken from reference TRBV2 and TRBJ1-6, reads EPEVTQTPSHQVTQMGQEVILRCVPISNHLYFYWYRQILGQKVEFLVSFYNNEISEKSEIFDDQFSVERPDGSNFTLKIRSTKLEDSAMYFCASSDWTGEDSPLHFGNGTRLTVT.

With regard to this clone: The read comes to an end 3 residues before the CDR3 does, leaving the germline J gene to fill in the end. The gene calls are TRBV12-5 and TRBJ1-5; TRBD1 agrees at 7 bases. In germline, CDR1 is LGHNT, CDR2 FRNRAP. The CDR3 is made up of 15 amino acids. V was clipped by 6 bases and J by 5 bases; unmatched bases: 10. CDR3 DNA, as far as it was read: TGTGCTAGTGGGACAAGACAGGGCGGCTATCAGCCC. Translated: CASGTRQGGYQP. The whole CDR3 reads CASGTRQGGYQPQHF.

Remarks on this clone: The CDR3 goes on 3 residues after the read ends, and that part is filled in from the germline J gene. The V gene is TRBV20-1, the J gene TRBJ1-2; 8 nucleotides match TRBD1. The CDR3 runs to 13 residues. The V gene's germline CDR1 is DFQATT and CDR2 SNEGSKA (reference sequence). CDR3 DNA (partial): TGCAGTGCTAGAACGGGACAGGACTACGAC. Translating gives CSARTGQDYD. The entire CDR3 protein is CSARTGQDYDYTF.

CDR3 DNA (partial): TGCGCCAGCAGCCGACTAGCGGGGGCTTACTCCTACAATGAG. Protein sequence: CASSRLAGAYSYNE. The full CDR3 protein reads CASSRLAGAYSYNEQFF. This chain connects TRBV4-1 to TRBJ2-1; TRBD2 aligns across 12 bases. The DNA ends 3 residues before the CDR3 does, and the rest of the CDR3 is filled in from the germline J gene. The CDR3 is made up of 17 amino acids. Germline CDR1 MGHRA, CDR2 YSYEKL. The J segment lost 0 bases and the V segment lost 4 bases, leaving 4 bases of the junction unmatched.

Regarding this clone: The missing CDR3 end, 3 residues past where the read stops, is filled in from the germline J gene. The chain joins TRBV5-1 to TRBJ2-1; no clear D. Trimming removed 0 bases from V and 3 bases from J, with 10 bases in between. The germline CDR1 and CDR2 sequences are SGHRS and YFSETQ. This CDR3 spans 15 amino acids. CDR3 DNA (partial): TGCGCCAGCAGCTTGGGGTCACAAGACTACAATGAG. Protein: CASSLGSQDYNE. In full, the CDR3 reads CASSLGSQDYNEQFF.

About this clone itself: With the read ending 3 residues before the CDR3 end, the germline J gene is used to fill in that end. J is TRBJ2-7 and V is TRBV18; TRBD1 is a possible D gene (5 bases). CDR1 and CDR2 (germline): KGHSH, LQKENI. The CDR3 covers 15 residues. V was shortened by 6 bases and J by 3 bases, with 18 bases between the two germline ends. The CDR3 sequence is CASSTRDSQVYEQYF. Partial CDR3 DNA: TGTGCCAGCTCCACGCGTGACAGCCAGGTCTACGAG.

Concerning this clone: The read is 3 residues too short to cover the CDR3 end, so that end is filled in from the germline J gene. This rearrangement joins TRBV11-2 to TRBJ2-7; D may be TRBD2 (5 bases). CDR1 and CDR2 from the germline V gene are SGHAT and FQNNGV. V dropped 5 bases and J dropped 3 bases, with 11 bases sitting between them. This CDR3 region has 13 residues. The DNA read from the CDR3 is TGTGCCAGCAGCCGGACTGGAAACTACGAG. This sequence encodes CASSRTGNYE. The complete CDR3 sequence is CASSRTGNYEQYF.

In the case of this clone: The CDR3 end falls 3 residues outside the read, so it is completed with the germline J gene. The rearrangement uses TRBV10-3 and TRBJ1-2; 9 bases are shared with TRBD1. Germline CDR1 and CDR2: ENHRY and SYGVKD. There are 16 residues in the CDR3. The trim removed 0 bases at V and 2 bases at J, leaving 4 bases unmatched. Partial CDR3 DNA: TGTGCCATCAGTGAGTCGGCAGGGACAGGGAACTATGGC. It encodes CAISESAGTGNYG. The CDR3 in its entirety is CAISESAGTGNYGYTF.

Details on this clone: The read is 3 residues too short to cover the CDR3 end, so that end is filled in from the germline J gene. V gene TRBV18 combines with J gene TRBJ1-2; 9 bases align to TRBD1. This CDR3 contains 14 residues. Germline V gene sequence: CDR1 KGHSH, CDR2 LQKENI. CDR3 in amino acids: CASSPPDRGYDYTF. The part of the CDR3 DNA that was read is TGTGCCAGCTCACCACCGGACAGGGGCTACGAC.

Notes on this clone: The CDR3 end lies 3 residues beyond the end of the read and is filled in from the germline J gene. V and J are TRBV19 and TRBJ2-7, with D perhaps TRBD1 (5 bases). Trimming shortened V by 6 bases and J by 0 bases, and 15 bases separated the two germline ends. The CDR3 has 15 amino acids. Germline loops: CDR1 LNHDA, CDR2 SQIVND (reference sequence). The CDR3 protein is CASSRTSIDSYEQYF. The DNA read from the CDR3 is TGTGCCAGTAGCAGGACATCGATCGACTCCTACGAG.

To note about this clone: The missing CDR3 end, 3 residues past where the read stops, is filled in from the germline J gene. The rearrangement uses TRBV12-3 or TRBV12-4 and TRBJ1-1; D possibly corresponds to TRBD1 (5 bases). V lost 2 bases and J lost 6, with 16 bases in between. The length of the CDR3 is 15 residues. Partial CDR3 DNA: TGTGCCAGCAGTTTAAGGGGACTATCGGGAGCTGAA. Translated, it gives CASSLRGLSGAE. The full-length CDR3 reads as CASSLRGLSGAEAFF.

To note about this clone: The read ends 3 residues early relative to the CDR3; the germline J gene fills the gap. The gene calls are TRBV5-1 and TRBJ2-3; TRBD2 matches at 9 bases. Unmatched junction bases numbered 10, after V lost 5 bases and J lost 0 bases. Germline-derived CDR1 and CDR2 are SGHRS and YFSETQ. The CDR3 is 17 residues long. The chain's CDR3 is CASRSGGTLTSTDTQYF. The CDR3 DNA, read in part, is TGCGCCAGCAGGAGCGGGGGGACACTCACTAGCACAGATACG.

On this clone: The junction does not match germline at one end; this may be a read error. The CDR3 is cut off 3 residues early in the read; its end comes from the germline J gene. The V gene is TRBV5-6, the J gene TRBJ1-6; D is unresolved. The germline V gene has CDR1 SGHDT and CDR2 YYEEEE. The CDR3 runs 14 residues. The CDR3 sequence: CASSFRVTNSPLHF. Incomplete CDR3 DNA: TGTGCCAGCAGCTTCCGGGTTACTAATTCTCCC.

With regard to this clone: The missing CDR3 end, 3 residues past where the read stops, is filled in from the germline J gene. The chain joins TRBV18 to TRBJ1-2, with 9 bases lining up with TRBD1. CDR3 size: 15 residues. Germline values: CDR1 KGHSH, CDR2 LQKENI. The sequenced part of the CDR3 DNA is TGTGCCAGCTCCGTTGCTGGGACAGGGAATTACGAC. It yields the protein CASSVAGTGNYD. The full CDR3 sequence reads CASSVAGTGNYDYTF.

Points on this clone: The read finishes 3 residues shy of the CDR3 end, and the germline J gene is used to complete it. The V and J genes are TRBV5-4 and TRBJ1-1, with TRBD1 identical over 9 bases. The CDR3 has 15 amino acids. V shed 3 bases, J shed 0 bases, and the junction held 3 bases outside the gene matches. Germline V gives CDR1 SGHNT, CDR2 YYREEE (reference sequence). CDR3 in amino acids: CASSWGQGMNTEAFF. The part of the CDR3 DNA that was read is TGTGCCAGCAGCTGGGGACAGGGAATGAACACTGAA.